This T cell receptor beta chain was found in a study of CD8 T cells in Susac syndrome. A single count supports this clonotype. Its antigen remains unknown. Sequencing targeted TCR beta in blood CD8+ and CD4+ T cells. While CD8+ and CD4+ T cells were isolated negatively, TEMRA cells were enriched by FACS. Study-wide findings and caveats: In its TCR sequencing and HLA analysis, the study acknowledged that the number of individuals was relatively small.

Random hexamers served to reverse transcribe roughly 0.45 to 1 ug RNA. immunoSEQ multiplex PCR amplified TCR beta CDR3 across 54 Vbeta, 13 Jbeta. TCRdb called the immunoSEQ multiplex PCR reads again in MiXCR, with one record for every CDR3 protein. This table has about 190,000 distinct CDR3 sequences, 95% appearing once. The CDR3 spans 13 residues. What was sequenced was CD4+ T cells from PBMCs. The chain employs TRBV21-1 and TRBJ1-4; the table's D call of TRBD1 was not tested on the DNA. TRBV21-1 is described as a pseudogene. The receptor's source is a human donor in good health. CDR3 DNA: TGTGCCAGCAGCACAGAGGGACGTGAAAAACTGTTTTTT. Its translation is CASSTEGREKLFF.